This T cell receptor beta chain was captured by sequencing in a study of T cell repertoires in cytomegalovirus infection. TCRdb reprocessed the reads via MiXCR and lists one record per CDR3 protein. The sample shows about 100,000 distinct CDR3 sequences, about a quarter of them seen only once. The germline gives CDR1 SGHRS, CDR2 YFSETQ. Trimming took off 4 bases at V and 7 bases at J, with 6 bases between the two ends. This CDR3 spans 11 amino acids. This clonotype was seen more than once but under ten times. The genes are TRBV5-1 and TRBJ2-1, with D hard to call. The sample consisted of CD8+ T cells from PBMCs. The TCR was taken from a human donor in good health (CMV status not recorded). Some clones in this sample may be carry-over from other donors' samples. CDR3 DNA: TGCGCCAGCAGCAACGGGAATGAGCAGTTCTTC. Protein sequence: CASSNGNEQFF.